This TCR beta chain was sequenced during a study of shared clonotypes between healthy human individuals. For this clone: The antigen remains unidentified.

General observations from the study: A handful of donors held about 4.6% of naive CD4 clonotypes in common. Relative to memory subsets, naive subsets generally showed larger estimated richness.

Terminally differentiated effector memory CD45RA+ cells were excluded from the naive CD8 cells, which were CD45RO-negative and positively selected for CCR7. Each of the donors was a healthy adult who was HIV-negative and had not had a recent acute infection or vaccination. In the study's own analysis: Junction-only sequences without quality scores came from ImmunoSEQ, so filtering differed. This table comes from immunoSEQ multiplex PCR, and its TCRdb copy is limited to in-frame clones, with some not included. The DNA gave D and trimming, while V, J and clone size come from that table. The sample contains about 650,000 clones, around 95% of which appear only once. The CDR3 loop spans 15 amino acids. Germline CDR1 is MDHEN and CDR2 is SYDVKM. Trimming cost V 5 bases and J 4 bases; bases outside gene matches: 7.

This clonotype originated in a woman aged 25-40 years in good health. The sequencing input was naive CD8+ T cells sorted from blood. The chain employs TRBV28 and TRBJ2-2; 7 bases match TRBD2. Here the CDR3 DNA reads TGTGCCAGCAGTGCGGGAGCGGGGCGCACCGGGGAGCTGTTTTTT. Amino acid sequence: CASSAGAGRTGELFF.